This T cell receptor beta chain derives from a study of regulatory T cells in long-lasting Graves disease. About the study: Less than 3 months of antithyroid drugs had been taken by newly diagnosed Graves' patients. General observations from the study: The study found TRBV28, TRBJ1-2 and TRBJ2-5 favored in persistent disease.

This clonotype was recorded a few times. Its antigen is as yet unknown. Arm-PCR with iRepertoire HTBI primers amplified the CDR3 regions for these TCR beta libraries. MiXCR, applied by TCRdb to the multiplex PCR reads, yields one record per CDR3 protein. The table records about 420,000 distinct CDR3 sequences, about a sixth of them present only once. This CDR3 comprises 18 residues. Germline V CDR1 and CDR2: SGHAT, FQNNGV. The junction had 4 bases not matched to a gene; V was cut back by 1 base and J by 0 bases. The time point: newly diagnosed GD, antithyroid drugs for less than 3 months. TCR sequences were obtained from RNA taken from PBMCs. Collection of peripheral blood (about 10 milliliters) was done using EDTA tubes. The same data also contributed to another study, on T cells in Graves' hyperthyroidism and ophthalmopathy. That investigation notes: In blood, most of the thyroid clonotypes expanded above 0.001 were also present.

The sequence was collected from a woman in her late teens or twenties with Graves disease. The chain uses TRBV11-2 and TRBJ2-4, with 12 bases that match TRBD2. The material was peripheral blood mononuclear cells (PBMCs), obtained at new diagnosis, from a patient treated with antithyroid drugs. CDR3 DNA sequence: TGTGCCAGCAGCTTAGGGACTAGCGGGGCCCTAGCCAAAAACATTCAGTACTTC. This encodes CASSLGTSGALAKNIQYF.